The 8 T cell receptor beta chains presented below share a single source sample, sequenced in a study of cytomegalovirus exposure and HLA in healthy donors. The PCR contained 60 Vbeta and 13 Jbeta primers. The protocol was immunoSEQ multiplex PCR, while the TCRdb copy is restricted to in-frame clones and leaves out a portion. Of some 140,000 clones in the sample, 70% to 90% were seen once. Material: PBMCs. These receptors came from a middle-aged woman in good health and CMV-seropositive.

CDR3 in DNA: TGCGCCAGCAGCCCCGGGCAGGCCTCAGGGCTGGCCGGGGAGCTGTTTTTT. Amino acid sequence: CASSPGQASGLAGELFF. This sequence joins TRBV5-1 and TRBJ2-2, with D perhaps TRBD1 (5 bases). The CDR3 runs 17 residues. The V gene lost 4 bases and the J gene lost 6 bases, with 22 bases spanning the gap. CDR1 and CDR2 from the germline V gene are SGHRS and YFSETQ.

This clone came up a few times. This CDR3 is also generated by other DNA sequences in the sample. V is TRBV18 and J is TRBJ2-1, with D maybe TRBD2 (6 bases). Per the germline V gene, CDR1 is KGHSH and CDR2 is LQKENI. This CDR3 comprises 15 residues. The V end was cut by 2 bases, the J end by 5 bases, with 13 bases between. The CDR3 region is CASSPGGSKNNEQFF. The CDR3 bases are TGTGCCAGCTCACCAGGGGGGAGTAAGAACAATGAGCAGTTCTTC.

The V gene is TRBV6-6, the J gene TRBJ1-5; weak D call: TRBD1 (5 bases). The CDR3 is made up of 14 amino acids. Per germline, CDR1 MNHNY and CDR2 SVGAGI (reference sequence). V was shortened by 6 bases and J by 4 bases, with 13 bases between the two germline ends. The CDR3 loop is CASSLGGGNQPQHF. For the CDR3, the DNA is TGTGCCAGCAGCCTGGGGGGGGGTAATCAGCCCCAGCATTTT.

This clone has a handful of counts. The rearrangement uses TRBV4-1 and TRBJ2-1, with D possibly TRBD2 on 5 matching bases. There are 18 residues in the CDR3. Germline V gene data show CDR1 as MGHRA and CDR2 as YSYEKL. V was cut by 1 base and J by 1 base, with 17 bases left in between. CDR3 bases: TGCGCCAGCAGCCAAGTATTCTCATCGGGGAAATCCTACAATGAGCAGTTCTTC. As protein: CASSQVFSSGKSYNEQFF.

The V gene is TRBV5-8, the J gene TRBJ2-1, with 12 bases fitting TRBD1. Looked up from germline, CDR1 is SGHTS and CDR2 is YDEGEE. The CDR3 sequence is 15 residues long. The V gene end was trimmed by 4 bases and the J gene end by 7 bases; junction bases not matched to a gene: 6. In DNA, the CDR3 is TGTGCCAGCAGCGTGGGACAGGGGGCGAGTAATGAGCAGTTCTTC. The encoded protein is CASSVGQGASNEQFF.

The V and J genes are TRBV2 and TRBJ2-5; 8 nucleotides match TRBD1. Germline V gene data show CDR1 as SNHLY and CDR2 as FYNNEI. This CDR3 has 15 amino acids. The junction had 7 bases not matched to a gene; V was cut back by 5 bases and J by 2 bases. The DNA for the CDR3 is TGTGCCAGCAGTCCCGGACAGGGAGAACAAGAGACCCAGTACTTC. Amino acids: CASSPGQGEQETQYF. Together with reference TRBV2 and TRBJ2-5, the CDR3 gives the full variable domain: EPEVTQTPSHQVTQMGQEVILRCVPISNHLYFYWYRQILGQKVEFLVSFYNNEISEKSEIFDDQFSVERPDGSNFTLKIRSTKLEDSAMYFCASSPGQGEQETQYFGPGTRLLVL.

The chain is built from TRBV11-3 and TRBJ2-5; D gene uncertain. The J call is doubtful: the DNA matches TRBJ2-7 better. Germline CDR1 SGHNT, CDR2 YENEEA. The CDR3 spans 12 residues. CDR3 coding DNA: TGTGCCAGCAGCTTAGGTGGTAACGAGCAGTACTTC. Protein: CASSLGGNEQYF.

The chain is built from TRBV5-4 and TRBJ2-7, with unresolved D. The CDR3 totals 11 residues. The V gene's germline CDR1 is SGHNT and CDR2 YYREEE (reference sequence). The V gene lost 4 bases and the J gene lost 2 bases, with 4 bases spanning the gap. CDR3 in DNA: TGTGCCAGCAGCCTAACCTACGAGCAGTACTTC. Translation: CASSLTYEQYF.